The 27 T cell receptor beta chains in this list originate from one sample, sequenced in a study of molecular identifiers for immune sequencing clone quantification. One entry per CDR3 protein, called by TCRdb with MiXCR from the PCR reads. The table has tens of thousands of distinct CDR3 sequences, roughly 21% seen once. Sequencing input: naive CD8+ T cells from blood, with Jurkat cell RNA spiked in. The sample's subset: FACS-sorted CD8+CD4-CCR7+CD45RA+ naive T cells. The receptors shown here come from a human donor in good health. Some libraries in this study had Jurkat cell RNA spiked in.

The chain joins TRBV5-6 to TRBJ2-5, with 13 bases fitting TRBD2. V lost 4 bases and J lost 6; bases outside the gene matches: 9. Germline V gene lookup returns CDR1 SGHDT and CDR2 YYEEEE. The length of the CDR3 is 16 residues. The CDR3, as DNA: TGTGCCAGCAGCCCCCTCGGGACTAGCGGGATAAAGACCCAGTACTTC. Its translation: CASSPLGTSGIKTQYF.

In this sample, this clonotype turned up many times. Here the CDR3 reads CASSSVGLGVEQYF. CDR3 nucleotides: TGTGCCAGCAGTTCCGTGGGACTGGGAGTGGAGCAGTACTTC. The rearrangement links TRBV27 to TRBJ2-7; possible D gene TRBD2, 6 bases. Germline V gene sequence: CDR1 MNHEY, CDR2 SMNVEV (reference sequence). The CDR3 spans 14 residues. V dropped 4 bases and J dropped 7 bases, with 17 bases sitting between them.

Only a few counts were recorded for this clonotype. One end of the junction does not line up with germline, which may come from a read error. This chain connects TRBV19 to TRBJ1-1; TRBD1 might be the D (5 bases). The V gene's germline CDR1 is LNHDA and CDR2 SQIVND (reference sequence). The CDR3 covers 16 residues. The CDR3 nucleotides read TGTGCCAGTAGTATAGATTCGTGGCAGGGAAACACTGAAGCTTCCTTT. The encoded protein is CASSIDSWQGNTEASF.

In this sample, this clonotype turned up many times. This chain links TRBV6-5 with TRBJ2-1; TRBD2 agrees at 7 bases. Trimming at V came to 6 bases and at J to 4 bases, leaving 9 bases not matched to a gene. The germline V gene encodes CDR1 MNHEY and CDR2 SVGAGI. The CDR3 runs 15 residues. CDR3 DNA sequence: TGTGCCAGCAGCCCCCCTAGCGGAGGATACAATGAGCAGTTCTTC. It translates to CASSPPSGGYNEQFF.

The table lists this clonotype with a few counts. The rearrangement joins TRBV6-6 to TRBJ2-7; no definite D call. CDR3 length equals 15 residues. CDR1 and CDR2 from the germline V gene are MNHNY and SVGAGI (reference sequence). Trimming pared 7 bases from V and 2 bases from J, leaving 18 bases between. CDR3 loop: CASILSPASTYEQYF. The CDR3 DNA follows: TGTGCCAGCATTTTGAGTCCAGCGTCCACCTACGAGCAGTACTTC.

The chain recombines TRBV5-6 with TRBJ2-7; D not certain. The CDR3 consists of 14 residues. V was cut by 3 bases and J by 0 bases, with 10 bases left in between. Germline lookup yields CDR1 SGHDT and CDR2 YYEEEE. CDR3 nucleotide sequence: TGTGCCAGCAGCTCTATCGCGCCCTCCTACGAGCAGTACTTC. Translated: CASSSIAPSYEQYF.

This chain joins TRBV27 and TRBJ2-3; D call uncertain. The CDR3 extends over 14 amino acids. V lost 3 bases and J lost 0, with 7 bases in between. Germline CDR1 MNHEY, CDR2 SMNVEV (reference sequence). CDR3 nucleotide sequence: TGTGCCAGCAGTTTTTCCGCTAGCACAGATACGCAGTATTTT. Amino acids: CASSFSASTDTQYF.

At least ten counts were recorded for this clonotype. The chain recombines TRBV12-3 or TRBV12-4 with TRBJ1-1, with D uncertain. Trimming left V 3 bases short and J 1 base short, with 21 bases between. The CDR3 runs 18 residues. The chain's CDR3 is CASSFAQVFTLGNTEAFF. The CDR3 DNA sequence: TGTGCCAGCAGTTTTGCGCAGGTCTTTACATTAGGGAACACTGAAGCTTTCTTT.

This clonotype was seen ten or more times. V gene TRBV11-2 combines with J gene TRBJ2-1; unclear D gene. Germline values: CDR1 SGHAT, CDR2 FQNNGV. This CDR3 contains 14 residues. The V end was cut by 4 bases, the J end by 0 bases, with 7 bases between. CDR3 nucleotides: TGTGCCAGCAGCTCCCATGGCTCCTACAATGAGCAGTTCTTC. Translated, it gives CASSSHGSYNEQFF.

This clonotype was observed at least ten times. V usage is TRBV11-2 and J usage is TRBJ1-1; D is undetermined. The CDR3 totals 12 residues. In germline, CDR1 is SGHAT, CDR2 FQNNGV. V dropped 8 bases and J dropped 0 bases, with 7 bases sitting between them. CDR3 residues: CASGKMNTEAFF. The CDR3 DNA is TGTGCCAGCGGAAAAATGAACACTGAAGCTTTCTTT. The full variable domain, with the rest looked up from reference TRBV11-2 and TRBJ1-1, is EAGVAQSPRYKIIEKRQSVAFWCNPISGHATLYWYQQILGQGPKLLIQFQNNGVVDDSQLPKDRFSAERLKGVDSTLKIQPAKLEDSAVYLCASGKMNTEAFFGQGTRLTVV.

The genes are TRBV19 and TRBJ2-3; D gene ambiguous. The germline V gene has CDR1 LNHDA and CDR2 SQIVND (reference sequence). The V end was cut by 5 bases, the J end by 1 base, with 7 bases between. This CDR3 is built from 13 residues. CDR3 coding DNA: TGTGCCAGTAGTGCGACTGGCACAGATACGCAGTATTTT. Translating it yields CASSATGTDTQYF.

This clonotype has only a few counts. The V and J genes are TRBV7-8 and TRBJ1-1; D remains unclear. Germline values: CDR1 SGHVS, CDR2 FQNEAQ. CDR3 length: 14 amino acids. V shed 7 bases and J shed 4 bases, with 16 bases lying between them. The CDR3 region is CASTRETTLTEAFF. The CDR3 nucleotides are TGTGCCAGCACCCGGGAGACTACTCTCACTGAAGCTTTCTTT.

V usage is TRBV7-3 and J usage is TRBJ1-3; tentatively, D is TRBD1 (5 bases). The germline V and J ends were trimmed by 2 bases and 3 bases, with 17 bases remaining between them. The length of the CDR3 is 17 residues. Germline lookup yields CDR1 SGHTA and CDR2 FQGTGA. The CDR3 reads CASSLEWCQGFGNTIYF. In nucleotides, the CDR3 is TGTGCCAGCAGCTTAGAATGGTGTCAGGGCTTTGGAAACACCATATATTTT.

The rearrangement links TRBV7-9 to TRBJ1-2, with D perhaps matching TRBD1 (6 bases). V was clipped by 6 bases and J by 4 bases, with 18 bases between them. Germline values: CDR1 SEHNR, CDR2 FQNEAQ (reference sequence). This CDR3 region has 15 residues. The CDR3 DNA follows: TGTGCCAGCAGTTCCGGGGGCCCCTACTCCTATGGCTACACCTTC. Protein product: CASSSGGPYSYGYTF.

This clonotype was detected ten times or more. The rearrangement links TRBV7-6 to TRBJ2-7, with D hard to call. V lost 5 bases, J lost 4 bases, and 21 bases lay in between. The CDR3 spans 16 residues. Germline-derived CDR1 and CDR2 are SGHVS and FNYEAQ. The DNA of the CDR3 is TGTGCCAGCAGCCTAGGGTCCGGAGTCCTTTTATACGAGCAGTACTTC. This codes for CASSLGSGVLLYEQYF.

The CDR3: CASSQDRGTGASTDTQYF. CDR3 coding DNA: TGCGCCAGCAGCCAAGACCGAGGAACGGGGGCTAGCACAGATACGCAGTATTTT. This chain joins TRBV4-3 and TRBJ2-3; the D call may be TRBD1 or TRBD2 (6 bases each). V was clipped by 0 bases and J by 0 bases, with 16 bases between them. Looked up from germline, CDR1 is LGHNA and CDR2 is YSLEER. CDR3 length: 18 amino acids.

This clonotype was counted many times. The gene calls are TRBV20-1 and TRBJ1-2; D remains ambiguous. The CDR3 has 12 amino acids. Germline loops: CDR1 DFQATT, CDR2 SNEGSKA (reference sequence). V dropped 5 bases and J dropped 2 bases, with 9 bases sitting between them. The CDR3 here is CSAQWTNYGYTF. The CDR3 bases are TGCAGTGCTCAATGGACCAACTATGGCTACACCTTC.

This clonotype showed up just a few times. This sequence joins TRBV27 and TRBJ2-7; perhaps TRBD1 as D (6 bases). Germline lookup yields CDR1 MNHEY and CDR2 SMNVEV (reference sequence). The ends were cut back, 6 bases at V and 2 bases at J, with 14 bases in the middle. There are 14 residues in the CDR3. CDR3 loop: CASRGHDNTYEQYF. The CDR3 coding sequence is TGTGCCAGCAGGGGACACGACAATACCTACGAGCAGTACTTC.

This clonotype was recorded many times. The genes are TRBV29-1 and TRBJ2-2; D gene unclear. The CDR3 loop spans 14 amino acids. Germline V CDR1 and CDR2: SQVTM, ANQGSEA. The V and J ends lost 7 bases and 3 bases respectively, with 15 bases between them. The CDR3 here is CSARALSDTGELFF. The CDR3 DNA follows: TGCAGCGCCCGGGCCCTTTCTGACACCGGGGAGCTGTTTTTT.

The V call is TRBV5-5, the J call TRBJ2-7; 10 positions match TRBD1. CDR3 length: 14 amino acids. Looked up from germline, CDR1 is SGHKS and CDR2 is YYEKEE (reference sequence). V shed 5 bases and J 2 bases; nucleotides not matched to a gene: 4. The CDR3 nucleotides are TGTGCCAGCAGAACCGGGACAGGGGCCTACGAGCAGTACTTC. Translated, it gives CASRTGTGAYEQYF.

This clonotype was observed at least ten times. V gene TRBV7-9 combines with J gene TRBJ2-5; the D gene is possibly TRBD1 (6 bases). This CDR3 contains 15 residues. V was pared by 3 bases and J by 1 base, with 12 bases between. Germline V gene sequence: CDR1 SEHNR, CDR2 FQNEAQ (reference sequence). CDR3 amino acids: CASSFDHRAQETQYF. The DNA for the CDR3 is TGTGCCAGCAGCTTTGATCACAGGGCCCAAGAGACCCAGTACTTC.

This clonotype was seen many times. The chain recombines TRBV28 with TRBJ2-3; TRBD1 agrees at 9 bases. The CDR3 contains 16 residues. Germline V gives CDR1 MDHEN, CDR2 SYDVKM. The V gene end was trimmed by 4 bases and the J gene end by 6 bases; junction bases not matched to a gene: 11. The CDR3 nucleotides read TGTGCCAGCAGTTCCACTAGGGACAGGGTTGGCGATACGCAGTATTTT. It specifies CASSSTRDRVGDTQYF.

A word on this clonotype: This may stem from a read error, because a much larger clone lies one nucleotide away. V and J are TRBV11-2 and TRBJ2-5; D remains ambiguous. Germline V gives CDR1 SGHAT, CDR2 FQNNGV. The CDR3 totals 15 residues. This chain's CDR3 is CACSLSGYDQETQYF. CDR3 DNA sequence: TGTGCCTGCAGCTTATCCGGCTACGACCAAGAGACCCAGTACTTC.

This clonotype was picked up many times. The chain recombines TRBV7-6 with TRBJ2-7; D may be TRBD1 or TRBD2 (6 bases each). Germline loops: CDR1 SGHVS, CDR2 FNYEAQ. The CDR3 has 14 amino acids. Trimming cost V 4 bases and J 2 bases, with 12 bases left between them. CDR3 amino acids: CASSSRDTTYEQYF. DNA for the CDR3: TGTGCCAGCAGCTCGCGGGACACAACCTACGAGCAGTACTTC.

The table lists this clonotype with many counts. This rearrangement joins TRBV4-3 to TRBJ2-2; 12 bases align to TRBD2. This CDR3 has 18 residues. Germline V gene data show CDR1 as LGHNA and CDR2 as YSLEER. The V segment lost 2 bases and the J segment 0 bases; nucleotides outside the gene matches: 4. Written as DNA, the CDR3 is TGCGCCAGCAGCCAAACACTAGCGGGGGGCCCGAACACCGGGGAGCTGTTTTTT. It specifies CASSQTLAGGPNTGELFF.

This clonotype was counted at least ten times. The rearrangement links TRBV27 to TRBJ1-5; 9 bases fit TRBD1. The germline V gene has CDR1 MNHEY and CDR2 SMNVEV (reference sequence). The CDR3 totals 14 residues. Trimming at V came to 7 bases and at J to 5 bases, leaving 6 bases not matched to a gene. The CDR3 region has the DNA TGTGCCAGCAAACCGGGACAGGGAGATCAGCCCCAGCATTTT. Translation gives CASKPGQGDQPQHF.

A note on this clonotype: A read error may be the cause here, since a much bigger clone is one base away. This chain connects TRBV4-3 to TRBJ2-3; 10 nucleotides line up with TRBD2. Germline-derived CDR1 and CDR2 are LGHNA and YSLEER. This CDR3 contains 19 residues. The CDR3 spells CASSQVQRGGLGSTGTQYF. CDR3 in DNA: TGCGCCAGCAGCCAAGTCCAGCGGGGGGGCCTCGGGAGCACAGGTACGCAGTATTTT.